This T cell receptor (beta chain) was obtained from a study of OX40 agonist ivuxolimab in advanced cancers. Study details: The mean age was approximately 60 years, ranging from roughly 23 to 79, with approximately 85% of participants male. Study-level findings and limits: Circulating CD4+ and CD8+ T cells showed clonal expansion by week 6 at 0.1 to 3.0 mg/kg.

Produced via immunoSEQ multiplex PCR; TCRdb's table is partial and in-frame only. There are about 47,000 clones in the sample; around 90% occur only once, and around 14% lies in the top ten. Remarks on this clone: As yet, its antigen is unknown.

The CDR3 consists of 15 residues. The germline V gene has CDR1 MNHEY and CDR2 SMNVEV (reference sequence). The V segment lost 7 bases and the J segment 2 bases; nucleotides outside the gene matches: 7. The material sequenced was CD4+ or CD8+ T cells sorted from blood, taken in a trial of the OX40 agonist ivuxolimab. The V gene is TRBV27, the J gene TRBJ2-3, with 9 bases aligning to TRBD2. The TCR originated in an adult with an advanced solid tumor such as melanoma, head and neck, liver or kidney cancer. DNA for the CDR3: TGTGCCAGCACCAGAAGCGGGGGGCTCACAGATACGCAGTATTTT. Translated: CASTRSGGLTDTQYF.